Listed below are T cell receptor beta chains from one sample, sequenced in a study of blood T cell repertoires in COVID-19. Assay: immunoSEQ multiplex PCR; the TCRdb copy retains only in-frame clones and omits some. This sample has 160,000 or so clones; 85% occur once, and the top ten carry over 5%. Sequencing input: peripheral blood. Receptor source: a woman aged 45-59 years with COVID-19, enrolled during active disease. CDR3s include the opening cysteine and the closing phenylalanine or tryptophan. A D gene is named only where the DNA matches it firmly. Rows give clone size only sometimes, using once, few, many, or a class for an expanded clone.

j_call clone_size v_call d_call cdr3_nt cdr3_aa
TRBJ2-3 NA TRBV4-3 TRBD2 TGCGCCAGCAGCGCGGGACTAGCGGAATACACAGATACGCAGTATTTT CASSAGLAEYTDTQYF
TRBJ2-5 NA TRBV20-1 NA TGCAGTGCCGCCCGACGAGGAGACCAGTACTTC CSAARRGDQYF
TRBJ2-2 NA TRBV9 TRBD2 TGTGCCAGCATGTCTAGCGGGGGGCCAGGGGAGCTGTTTTTT CASMSSGGPGELFF
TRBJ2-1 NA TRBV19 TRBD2 TGTGCCAGTAGTATAGGTAGAGGGACTAGCGGGTACAATGAGCAGTTCTTC CASSIGRGTSGYNEQFF
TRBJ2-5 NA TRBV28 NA TGTGCCAGCAGTTCGGGAACTCAAGAGACCCAGTACTTC CASSSGTQETQYF
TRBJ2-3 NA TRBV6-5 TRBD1 TGTGCCAGCAGACTCGACACAGGGGTCACAGATACGCAGTATTTT CASRLDTGVTDTQYF
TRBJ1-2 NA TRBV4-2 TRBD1 TGTGCCAGCAGCCAAGACAGGGGGCTCCTCTATGGCTACACCTTC CASSQDRGLLYGYTF
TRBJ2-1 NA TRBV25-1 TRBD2 TGTGCCAGCAGTTATAGCGGGGGGGCCGAGAATGAGCAGTTCTTC CASSYSGGAENEQFF
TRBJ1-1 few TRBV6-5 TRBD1 TGTGCCAGCAGCGCTACCGGGACAGTCACTGAAGCTTTCTTT CASSATGTVTEAFF
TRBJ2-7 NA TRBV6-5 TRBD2 TGTGCCAGCAGTTACTCGGCGGGACTAGCGGGCGAGCAGTACTTC CASSYSAGLAGEQYF
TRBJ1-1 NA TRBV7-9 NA TGTGCCAGCAGCTCGGATAGACGGACCGCGGGTGAAGCTTTCTTT CASSSDRRTAGEAFF